This TCR beta chain was recovered during a study of cytotoxic CD8 clonotypes in ibrutinib-treated CLL. Study context: Across the patients, approximately 10 were relapsed/refractory, about 15 treatment-naive and fewer than 18 IGHV unmutated. On average, more than 90,000 productive rearrangements and under 300,000 productive templates per sample. Study results and caveats: Increased clonality at ibrutinib response gave way to a return toward baseline at progression.

This clone was observed a few times. Its antigen is not known. Sequencing was performed with immunoSEQ multiplex PCR; in TCRdb, only in-frame clones are kept and a portion is missing. The table shows approximately 130,000 clones, with around four fifths occurring only once. V lost 5 bases to trimming and J lost 3 bases, with 13 bases between them. Per germline, CDR1 SSHAT and CDR2 FNYEAQ (reference sequence). There are 14 residues in the CDR3. The origin of this receptor is a human donor with chronic lymphocytic leukemia. The sample was PBMCs, taken after 24 months of ibrutinib treatment. V usage is TRBV7-7 and J usage is TRBJ2-5; D call uncertain. The CDR3 DNA follows: TGTGCCAGCAGCCCCGGTGGGGATGAAGAGACCCAGTACTTC. It yields the protein CASSPGGDEETQYF.